This T cell receptor beta chain was identified during a study of cytomegalovirus exposure and HLA in healthy donors. Overall study results and limits: CMV serostatus was the sole immune exposure data available. It was about 150 TCR beta chains that were listed as cytomegalovirus-associated.

To note about this clone: Its antigen is unidentified.

A multiplex PCR was run with 60 Vbeta primers and 13 Jbeta primers. Profiled with immunoSEQ multiplex PCR; TCRdb holds only in-frame clones, not every one. The sample yields about 140,000 clones, roughly 75% seen once. The germline V gene encodes CDR1 MNHEY and CDR2 SVGAGI. The CDR3 is made up of 14 amino acids. V was pared by 4 bases and J by 5 bases, with 11 bases between. Sequencing was carried out using PBMCs. The chain links TRBV6-5 to TRBJ1-4; perhaps TRBD1 as D (6 bases). The sequence derives from a man aged 40-50 years in good health and CMV-seronegative. In DNA form, the CDR3 reads TGTGCCAGCAGTTTGACAGGAGGAAATGAAAAACTGTTTTTT. Translation: CASSLTGGNEKLFF.